This T cell receptor beta chain was documented in a study of T cell changes during pregnancy in multiple sclerosis. Clones were read by immunoSEQ multiplex PCR, and TCRdb kept only the in-frame ones, dropping some. Here the sample spans 70,000 to 95,000 clones, about nine tenths being singletons. V lost 2 bases and J 5 bases, leaving 12 bases between the germline ends. The CDR3 runs to 15 residues. Germline V lookup: CDR1 SGHTA, CDR2 FQGTGA. V usage is TRBV7-3 and J usage is TRBJ2-2; weak D call: TRBD2 (5 bases). Sequencing was performed on peripheral blood, taken before pregnancy. The sequence was obtained from a female donor with multiple sclerosis, enrolled in a pregnancy study. As DNA, the CDR3 is TGTGCCAGCAGCTTAGGTCTAGAGGGTACCGGGGAGCTGTTTTTT. Translated: CASSLGLEGTGELFF.